This TCR beta chain was profiled in a study of shared clonotypes between healthy human individuals. The assay was immunoSEQ multiplex PCR, and TCRdb's table has in-frame clones only and misses some. Of approximately 500,000 clones in the sample, less than 96% were seen once. All donors were healthy HIV-negative adults lacking recent acute infections or vaccinations. Caucasian adults residing in Nashville, Tennessee made up all the donors. Broader study findings: Relative to their counterparts shared across all four donors, non-shared clonotypes exhibited diminished generation probabilities.

This clone was seen only once. Its specificity is unknown. Sequencing was done on a sample of naive CD4+ T cells sorted from blood. Subset given: CD45RA+ positively selected. The source of this sequence is a woman aged 30 to 39 in good health.

The CDR3, as DNA: TGTGCCAGCAGCCAAGAAGAGAGGGCGAACACCGGGGAGCTGTTTTTT. Its translation is CASSQEERANTGELFF. The chain recombines TRBV4-2 with TRBJ2-2, with D perhaps matching TRBD2 (5 bases). CDR1 LGHNA and CDR2 YNFKEQ come from the germline V gene. V was cut by 0 bases and J by 0 bases, with 8 bases left in between. CDR3 size: 16 residues.